This T cell receptor beta chain was captured in a study of cytomegalovirus exposure and HLA in healthy donors. Across the whole study: It was reported in a later analysis that the same platform had been used for the 120 or so validation repertoires as for the roughly 700 first-cohort repertoires.

TCRdb's copy holds only in-frame clones and misses some; the assay was immunoSEQ multiplex PCR. The sample carries about 53,000 clones, roughly nine tenths recorded once. Worth noting for this clone: Its specificity is not known.

The germline gives CDR1 ENHRY, CDR2 SYGVKD. The CDR3 sequence is 19 residues long. The junction had 20 bases not matched to a gene; V was cut back by 7 bases and J by 5 bases. Donors were drawn from the approximately 120-subject validation cohort, separate from the approximately 670-subject first cohort. General observations from the study: Among TCR sequences, most were rare, though some public TCRs appeared in many donors.

The sequenced sample consisted of PBMCs. This rearrangement joins TRBV10-3 to TRBJ2-1, with 10 bases aligning to TRBD2. This clonotype was obtained from a man between 18 and 35 years old in good health and CMV-seronegative. CDR3 protein: CAIKVQGLAGDGANNEQFF. The CDR3 DNA reads as TGTGCCATCAAAGTGCAAGGGCTAGCGGGAGACGGGGCCAACAATGAGCAGTTCTTC.